This T cell receptor (beta chain) derives from a study of CD8 T cells in ankylosing spondylitis. TCR beta libraries were made by quantitative 5'-RACE with molecular barcodes. TCRdb redid the calling of the 5' RACE reads with MiXCR, one entry per CDR3 protein. This sample has tens of thousands of distinct CDR3 sequences; roughly 3% occur once, and the top ten carry 2.5% to 3.5%. Study results and limitations: Blood from ankylosing spondylitis patients appeared to carry a characteristic roughly 8-variant TCR beta motif. Reported data indicate significant enrichment of disease-linked clones within matched ankylosing spondylitis synovial fluid.

Trimming took 3 bases from V and 1 from J, leaving 13 bases between them. The CDR3 contains 15 residues. Per the germline V gene, CDR1 is SGDLS and CDR2 is YYNGEE. The table lists this clonotype with many counts. Antigen: not known. The sequence came from a male donor with ankylosing spondylitis or in good health (not recorded which). The material sequenced was blood, either unsorted or a sorted T cell fraction (not recorded which). The chain carries TRBV9 and TRBJ1-1, with D tentatively TRBD1 (6 bases). The CDR3 DNA follows: TGTGCCAGCAGCGAGGGACACGGAGGGAACACTGAAGCTTTCTTT. Its protein product is CASSEGHGGNTEAFF.